The sequence of this TCR beta chain was determined in a study of cytomegalovirus exposure and HLA in healthy donors. The germline CDR1 and CDR2 sequences are MDHEN and SYDVKM. The trim removed 3 bases at V and 0 bases at J, leaving 5 bases unmatched. There are 15 residues in the CDR3. PCR employed 60 Vbeta and 13 Jbeta primers. This table comes from immunoSEQ multiplex PCR, and its TCRdb copy is limited to in-frame clones, with some not included. The repertoire holds 150,000 or so clones, with around 75% as singletons. The TCR was taken from a woman aged 18-29 years in good health and CMV-seronegative. Sequencing input: PBMCs. The chain links TRBV28 to TRBJ2-7; 7 bases are a match to TRBD1. The CDR3 is CASSLGRDSSYEQYF. CDR3 sequence (DNA): TGTGCCAGCAGTTTGGGCCGGGACAGCTCCTACGAGCAGTACTTC. Combining the CDR3 with reference TRBV28 and TRBJ2-7 gives the whole variable domain DVKVTQSSRYLVKRTGEKVFLECVQDMDHENMFWYRQDPGLGLRLIYFSYDVKMKEKGDIPEGYSVSREKKERFSLILESASTNQTSMYLCASSLGRDSSYEQYFGPGTRLTVT.